This T cell receptor (beta chain) was sequenced in a study of blood T cell repertoires in COVID-19. Individuals drawn from under 30 US areas were roughly 18 to 100 years old. Recovered Cohort 3 donors showed two negative PCRs, clearance, or symptom resolution. This CDR3 has 16 residues. Per germline, CDR1 LGHDT and CDR2 YNNKEL (reference sequence). J was trimmed by 0 bases and V by 7 bases; bases with no gene match: 9. TCRdb's table, derived via immunoSEQ multiplex PCR, lists solely in-frame clones and lacks some. The data show 110,000 to 150,000 clones, roughly 88% seen once. This receptor was obtained from a man aged 45-60 years who had recovered from COVID-19. The chain links TRBV3-1 (or the pseudogene TRBV3-2) to TRBJ2-3, with 8 bases identical to TRBD2. Sequencing was done on a sample of PBMCs or T cells enriched from blood (not recorded which). The CDR3 DNA reads TGTGCCAGCAACGGGGGAACTAGCGGTAGCACAGATACGCAGTATTTT. Translated: CASNGGTSGSTDTQYF.